The clone carrying this T cell receptor (beta chain) was found a few times. The V and J ends lost 7 bases and 0 bases respectively, with 13 bases between them. The CDR3 sequence is 14 residues long. Per the germline V gene, CDR1 is LGHNA and CDR2 is YSLEER. The data derive from a study of T-cell memory formation after mild COVID-19. TCRdb reprocessed the 5' RACE reads via MiXCR and lists one record per CDR3 protein. The data hold roughly 310,000 distinct CDR3 sequences, with around a sixth observed a single time. This receptor was identified in a man aged 18 to 30 who had mild COVID-19 (a few samples of this study predate the infection). Cell type and time point are not known. Sequencing was carried out using PBMCs or a T cell subset sorted from them (not recorded which). The chain links TRBV4-3 to TRBJ2-7; D might be TRBD1 (6 bases). CDR3 amino acids: CASIGRGSSYEQYF. The CDR3 DNA reads TGCGCCAGCATCGGTAGGGGGTCCTCCTACGAGCAGTACTTC.